These 9 T cell receptor beta chains were sequenced from one sample in a study of PD-1 blockade in classical Hodgkin lymphoma. Every patient was affected by relapse after autologous stem cell transplantation, while exposure to brentuximab vedotin was not uniform. The assay was immunoSEQ multiplex PCR, and TCRdb's table has in-frame clones only and misses some. Of some 23,000 clones in the sample, around 70% were seen once. Material: peripheral blood mononuclear cells (PBMCs), obtained at baseline. The receptors originated from a human donor with classical Hodgkin lymphoma.

CDR3 coding DNA: TGTGCCAGCAGCCAAGAGCTTAGCGCAAATAGCTACGAGCAGTACTTC. The encoded protein is CASSQELSANSYEQYF. The chain recombines TRBV4-2 with TRBJ2-7; tentatively, D is TRBD2 (5 bases). There are 16 residues in the CDR3. Germline-derived CDR1 and CDR2 are LGHNA and YNFKEQ. V lost 0 bases, J lost 3 bases, and 15 bases lay in between.

The rearrangement joins TRBV10-1 to TRBJ2-5, with a tentative D call TRBD1 (6 bases). The CDR3 length is 14 residues. Per germline, CDR1 WNHNN and CDR2 SYGVQD (reference sequence). The V and J ends lost 4 bases and 5 bases respectively, with 14 bases between them. The CDR3 here is CASSAGQRGETQYF. The CDR3 DNA reads as TGCGCCAGCAGTGCCGGACAGCGAGGGGAGACCCAGTACTTC.

The chain is built from TRBV27 and TRBJ2-5; D is perhaps TRBD1 (5 bases). The CDR3 contains 11 residues. V lost 4 bases and J lost 7, with 7 bases in between. Germline V CDR1 and CDR2: MNHEY, SMNVEV (reference sequence). In nucleotides, the CDR3 is TGTGCCAGCAGTTATCAGGGGACCCAGTACTTC. This sequence encodes CASSYQGTQYF.

This chain uses TRBV15 with TRBJ2-2, with 9 positions matching TRBD1. This CDR3 spans 19 amino acids. Germline CDR1 reads LNHNV; CDR2 reads YYDKDF (reference sequence). The V and J ends lost 1 base and 6 bases, in that order; junction bases with no gene match: 15. CDR3: CATSRGLSFGQGSPGELFF. The CDR3 region has the DNA TGTGCCACCAGCAGAGGACTGAGTTTTGGACAGGGGAGCCCCGGGGAGCTGTTTTTT.

V and J are TRBV27 and TRBJ2-3; TRBD1 is a possible D gene (6 bases). Trimming left V 2 bases short and J 5 bases short, with 14 bases between. Germline loops: CDR1 MNHEY, CDR2 SMNVEV (reference sequence). The CDR3 covers 15 residues. CDR3 in DNA: TGTGCCAGCAGTTTAAAGGCTTGGGACAAAGATACGCAGTATTTT. Protein sequence: CASSLKAWDKDTQYF.

This chain uses TRBV28 with TRBJ2-7, with a weak D call TRBD2 (5 bases). The germline V and J ends were trimmed by 3 bases and 3 bases, with 6 bases remaining between them. Looked up from germline, CDR1 is MDHEN and CDR2 is SYDVKM. The CDR3 extends over 12 amino acids. The CDR3 DNA sequence: TGTGCCAGCAGTTTCGAGGGCTACGAGCAGTACTTC. Translated, it gives CASSFEGYEQYF.

V is TRBV7-3 and J is TRBJ1-1; D is perhaps TRBD1 (5 bases). This CDR3 is 13 amino acids long. V lost 5 bases and J lost 3, with 10 bases in between. From germline, CDR1 is SGHTA and CDR2 FQGTGA. CDR3 bases: TGTGCCAGCAGCCGCAGGGCAGACACTGAAGCTTTCTTT. It specifies CASSRRADTEAFF.

The chain recombines TRBV13 with TRBJ1-3; D is undetermined. The V end lost 5 bases, the J end lost 5 bases, and 10 bases lay between the germline ends. Germline V gene sequence: CDR1 PRHDT, CDR2 FYEKMQ (reference sequence). The CDR3 has 13 amino acids. The CDR3 reads CASSAEIRNTIYF. For the CDR3, the DNA is TGTGCCAGCAGCGCCGAAATACGAAACACCATATATTTT.

This chain uses TRBV30 with TRBJ1-4; D call uncertain. The CDR3 spans 13 residues. Looked up from germline, CDR1 is GTSNPN and CDR2 is SVGIG (reference sequence). The V gene lost 5 bases and the J gene lost 4 bases, with 11 bases spanning the gap. Here the CDR3 DNA reads TGTGCCTGGGCGACCGGGGATAATGAAAAACTGTTTTTT. Amino acids: CAWATGDNEKLFF.